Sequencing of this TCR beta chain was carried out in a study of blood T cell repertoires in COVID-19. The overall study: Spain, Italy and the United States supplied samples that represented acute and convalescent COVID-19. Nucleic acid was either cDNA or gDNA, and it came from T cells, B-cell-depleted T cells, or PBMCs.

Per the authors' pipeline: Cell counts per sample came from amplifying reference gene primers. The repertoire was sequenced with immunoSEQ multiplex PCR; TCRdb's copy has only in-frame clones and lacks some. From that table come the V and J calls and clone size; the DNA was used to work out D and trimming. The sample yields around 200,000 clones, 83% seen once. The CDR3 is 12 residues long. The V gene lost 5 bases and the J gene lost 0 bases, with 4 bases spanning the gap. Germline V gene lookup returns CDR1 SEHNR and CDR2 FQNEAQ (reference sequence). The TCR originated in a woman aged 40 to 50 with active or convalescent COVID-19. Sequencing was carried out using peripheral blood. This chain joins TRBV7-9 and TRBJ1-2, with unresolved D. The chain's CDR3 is CASSLTNYGYTF. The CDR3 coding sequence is TGTGCCAGCAGCCTTACTAACTATGGCTACACCTTC.